These 20 T cell receptor beta chains were all obtained from the same sample, sequenced in a study of beta chain features in type 1 diabetes. Expressed TCRB transcripts were sequenced because the entire RNA isolate underwent reverse transcription. Profiled with immunoSEQ multiplex PCR; TCRdb holds only in-frame clones, not every one. The table has fewer than 200,000 clones, 10% to 15% seen once. Source material: central memory CD4+ T cells from blood. These receptors came from a woman under 30 in good health.

This clone has a handful of counts. This sequence joins TRBV9 and TRBJ2-2, with D uncertain. CDR3 length: 13 residues. Trimming shortened V by 0 bases and J by 4 bases, and 4 bases separated the two germline ends. The germline gives CDR1 SGDLS, CDR2 YYNGEE. In DNA, the CDR3 is TGTGCCAGCAGCGTAGGGCTCACCGGGGAGCTGTTTTTT. The encoded protein is CASSVGLTGELFF.

Only a few counts were recorded for this clone. The chain employs TRBV30 and TRBJ2-5; no firm D call. The CDR3 is 13 amino acids. CDR1 is GTSNPN, CDR2 SVGIG, per germline (reference sequence). V gave up 1 base and J gave up 5 bases, with 11 bases separating them. CDR3 nucleotide sequence: TGTGCCTGGAGTGGAGGAGCCTGGGAGACCCAGTACTTC. Its protein is CAWSGGAWETQYF.

This chain joins TRBV9 and TRBJ2-5; 8 positions match TRBD2. CDR1 SGDLS and CDR2 YYNGEE come from the germline V gene. The V gene end was trimmed by 4 bases and the J gene end by 5 bases; junction bases not matched to a gene: 13. This CDR3 region has 16 residues. CDR3: CASSLKLREGGETQYF. In DNA form, the CDR3 reads TGTGCCAGCAGCCTGAAGCTCCGGGAGGGAGGGGAGACCCAGTACTTC.

There are a few counts of this clone. The chain links TRBV6-1 to TRBJ2-7; 7 nucleotides agree with TRBD1. Looked up from germline, CDR1 is MNHNS and CDR2 is SASEGT. The CDR3 covers 14 residues. Trimming took 6 bases from V and 2 from J; bases not matched to a gene: 7. CDR3 sequence (DNA): TGTGCCAGCAGCCAAACAGGGGCCGCCTACGAGCAGTACTTC. It is translated as CASSQTGAAYEQYF.

The chain employs TRBV4-1 and TRBJ1-6, with D possibly matching TRBD1 (6 bases). CDR3 length equals 14 residues. The germline V gene has CDR1 MGHRA and CDR2 YSYEKL. V lost 3 bases to trimming and J lost 12 bases, with 15 bases between them. CDR3 bases: TGCGCCAGCAGCCAGGGACAAGGGACCAGACCCCTCCACTTT. Its translation: CASSQGQGTRPLHF.

This chain joins TRBV14 and TRBJ2-4; the D gene is possibly TRBD1 (7 bases). With 3 bases removed from V and 4 bases from J, the gap between germline ends came to 13 bases. The germline V gene encodes CDR1 SGHDN and CDR2 FVKESK. The CDR3 length is 15 residues. The CDR3 DNA reads as TGTGCCAGCAGCCACGGCGGGACAGTAAAAAACATTCAGTACTTC. It translates to CASSHGGTVKNIQYF.

V is TRBV5-1 and J is TRBJ1-2; TRBD1 aligns across 8 bases. The CDR3 length is 13 residues. From germline, CDR1 is SGHRS and CDR2 YFSETQ. V trimming: 4 bases; J trimming: 10 bases; junction bases outside the gene matches: 9. The CDR3 bases are TGCGCCAGCAGCCCGGACAGGGCCCCGAACTACACCTTC. Amino acids: CASSPDRAPNYTF.

V usage is TRBV9 and J usage is TRBJ2-1; 7 positions match TRBD2. The germline V gene has CDR1 SGDLS and CDR2 YYNGEE. This CDR3 spans 15 amino acids. V dropped 0 bases and J dropped 7; count of bases not matched to a gene: 7. The CDR3 DNA reads as TGTGCCAGCAGCGTAGAAGGGAGGGGAGGGAATGAGCAGTTCTTC. Protein sequence: CASSVEGRGGNEQFF. Filled out from reference TRBV9 and TRBJ2-1, the complete variable domain reads DSGVTQTPKHLITATGQRVTLRCSPRSGDLSVYWYQQSLDQGLQFLIQYYNGEERAKGNILERFSAQQFPDLHSELNLSSLELGDSALYFCASSVEGRGGNEQFFGPGTRLTVL.

The chain uses TRBV5-1 and TRBJ1-4, with a tentative D call TRBD1 (5 bases). The V and J ends lost 3 bases and 5 bases respectively, with 14 bases between them. Germline CDR1 reads SGHRS; CDR2 reads YFSETQ. The CDR3 length is 15 residues. The CDR3 DNA is TGCGCCAGCAGCTCCTCGACGGGGGGAAATGAAAAACTGTTTTTT. It codes for CASSSSTGGNEKLFF.

The CDR3 loop is CASSANTGNGKAFF. For the CDR3, the DNA is TGTGCCAGCAGCGCCAATACAGGGAACGGAAAAGCTTTCTTT. This chain joins TRBV7-9 and TRBJ1-1, with a weak D call TRBD1 (6 bases). The ends were cut back, 5 bases at V and 9 bases at J, with 19 bases in the middle. The CDR3 spans 14 residues. Germline V gene data show CDR1 as SEHNR and CDR2 as FQNEAQ (reference sequence).

This clone appeared many times. The V gene is TRBV30, the J gene TRBJ2-1, with 9 bases lining up with TRBD2. With V trimmed by 6 bases and J by 8 bases, 11 bases remained unmatched. This CDR3 contains 14 residues. CDR1 GTSNPN and CDR2 SVGIG come from the germline V gene (reference sequence). This CDR3 is CACILNLAGHEQFF. The DNA for the CDR3 is TGTGCCTGTATTTTGAATCTAGCGGGGCATGAGCAGTTCTTC.

On this clone itself: This same CDR3 is encoded by further DNA sequences in the sample. The V call is TRBV27, the J call TRBJ2-3; D ambiguous. The CDR3 extends over 12 amino acids. V was pared by 7 bases and J by 1 base, with 6 bases between. Germline CDR1 MNHEY, CDR2 SMNVEV (reference sequence). The chain's CDR3 is CASKTGTDTQYF. CDR3 DNA: TGTGCCAGCAAAACAGGCACAGATACGCAGTATTTT.

The rearrangement joins TRBV7-9 to TRBJ2-2, with D perhaps matching TRBD2 (5 bases). Germline assignment: CDR1 SEHNR and CDR2 FQNEAQ (reference sequence). Deletions cut 5 bases from V and 0 bases from J, with 7 bases between. The CDR3 has 14 residues. The CDR3 is CASSHGANTGELFF. The CDR3 coding sequence is TGTGCCAGCAGCCACGGGGCGAACACCGGGGAGCTGTTTTTT.

A few counts support this clone. This sequence joins TRBV7-9 and TRBJ2-1; 9 bases line up with TRBD1. Germline-derived CDR1 and CDR2 are SEHNR and FQNEAQ (reference sequence). Trimming removed 8 bases from V and 12 bases from J; junction bases left unmatched: 11. The CDR3 runs 13 residues. The chain's CDR3 is CASRDRESSGQFF. CDR3 bases: TGTGCCAGCCGGGACAGGGAGTCGAGTGGGCAGTTCTTC.

This clone has only a few counts. The V and J genes are TRBV30 and TRBJ1-2; TRBD1 matches at 8 bases. The CDR3 spans 16 residues. Germline CDR1 is GTSNPN and CDR2 is SVGIG (reference sequence). The J segment lost 4 bases and the V segment lost 0 bases, leaving 10 bases of the junction unmatched. CDR3 DNA: TGTGCCTGGAGTGTGCAGTTTCCGGGACAGGTCTATGGCTACACCTTC. It translates to CAWSVQFPGQVYGYTF. Supplemented by reference TRBV30 and TRBJ1-2, the full variable domain reads SQTIHQWPATLVQPVGSPLSLECTVEGTSNPNLYWYRQAAGRGLQLLFYSVGIGQISSEVPQNLSASRPQDRQFILSSKKLLLSDSGFYLCAWSVQFPGQVYGYTFGSGTRLTVV.

The CDR3 DNA reads TGTGCCAGCAGTTTTTCAGGGAAAGCGGGAGGGTTCGTGGACAATGAGCAGTTCTTC. Residues: CASSFSGKAGGFVDNEQFF. The V gene is TRBV28, the J gene TRBJ2-1; 10 nucleotides match TRBD2. Germline assignment: CDR1 MDHEN and CDR2 SYDVKM. Unmatched junction bases numbered 16, after V lost 3 bases and J lost 5 bases. The CDR3 loop spans 19 amino acids.

This clone has a handful of counts. This sequence joins TRBV28 and TRBJ2-7; 8 nucleotides line up with TRBD1. Germline V gene data show CDR1 as MDHEN and CDR2 as SYDVKM. The CDR3 sequence is 14 residues long. CDR3 in amino acids: CVISGGQGSYEQYF. In DNA form, the CDR3 reads TGTGTCATCTCGGGCGGACAGGGTTCATACGAGCAGTACTTC.

V usage is TRBV7-9 and J usage is TRBJ2-5; 11 nucleotides agree with TRBD2. CDR1 is SEHNR, CDR2 FQNEAQ, per germline (reference sequence). V lost 1 base to trimming and J lost 2 bases; unmatched junction nucleotides: 6. CDR3 length equals 17 residues. The CDR3 nucleotides read TGTGCCAGCAGCTTAGGCCAGGGACTAGCGGCACAAGAGACCCAGTACTTC. Translated, it gives CASSLGQGLAAQETQYF.

This clone occurred a few times. CDR3 loop: CASSRRGTSGSNEQFF. CDR3 DNA sequence: TGTGCCAGCAGCCGGAGAGGGACTAGCGGGAGCAATGAGCAGTTCTTC. V gene TRBV14 combines with J gene TRBJ2-1; 14 bases agree with TRBD2. The CDR3 contains 16 residues. Germline CDR1 and CDR2: SGHDN and FVKESK. V shed 4 bases and J 6 bases; nucleotides not matched to a gene: 5.

This clone was found a few times. This rearrangement joins TRBV5-1 to TRBJ2-1, with D perhaps TRBD1 (6 bases). This CDR3 is built from 16 residues. Germline lookup yields CDR1 SGHRS and CDR2 YFSETQ. The V end lost 4 bases, the J end lost 0 bases, and 14 bases lay between the germline ends. CDR3 residues: CASSPRQESSYNEQFF. The DNA for the CDR3 is TGCGCCAGCAGCCCACGACAGGAGTCCTCCTACAATGAGCAGTTCTTC.